This entry lists 24 T cell receptor beta chains sequenced from one sample in a study of blood T cell repertoires in COVID-19. Generated by immunoSEQ multiplex PCR, the TCRdb table keeps only in-frame clones and is missing some. The data show fewer than 100,000 clones, around 86% seen once. Sequenced input: peripheral blood. The receptors were sampled from a human donor in a cohort sampled during active COVID-19.

This clone occurred once. V gene TRBV6-5 combines with J gene TRBJ2-3, with 9 bases lining up with TRBD1. The trim removed 8 bases at V and 10 bases at J, leaving 13 bases unmatched. Germline lookup yields CDR1 MNHEY and CDR2 SVGAGI. The CDR3 runs to 14 residues. CDR3 in DNA: TGTGCCAGCGGGAGGGGACAGGGTGGAGGGTCGCAGTATTTT. Encoded protein: CASGRGQGGGSQYF.

The chain carries TRBV5-1 and TRBJ2-5; D may be TRBD1 (6 bases). The germline V and J ends were trimmed by 3 bases and 13 bases, with 22 bases remaining between them. Germline V gives CDR1 SGHRS, CDR2 YFSETQ. The CDR3 covers 14 residues. The CDR3 nucleotides read TGCGCCAGCAGCTCCTACCCTAGGACAGTCCGGTGGTACTTC. Translating it yields CASSSYPRTVRWYF. The full variable domain, in which reference TRBV5-1 and TRBJ2-5 provide the parts outside the CDR3, is KAGVTQTPRYLIKTRGQQVTLSCSPISGHRSVSWYQQTPGQGLQFLFEYFSETQRNKGNFPGRFSGRQFSNSRSEMNVSTLELGDSALYLCASSSYPRTVRWYFGPGTRLLVL.

CDR3 in DNA: TGTGCCAGCACTGCGGACAGCGCTGCCTACGAGCAGTACTTC. Translated, it gives CASTADSAAYEQYF. The V gene is TRBV2, the J gene TRBJ2-7; possibly TRBD1 for D (6 bases). This CDR3 contains 14 residues. CDR1 is SNHLY and CDR2 is FYNNEI in the germline V gene. The germline V and J ends were trimmed by 7 bases and 2 bases, with 15 bases remaining between them.

This rearrangement joins TRBV30 to TRBJ1-1, with D hard to call. This CDR3 is 15 amino acids long. Germline CDR1 and CDR2: GTSNPN and SVGIG (reference sequence). Deletions cut 0 bases from V and 0 bases from J, with 11 bases between. The CDR3 DNA reads TGTGCCTGGAGTGTATTGAGGCCCGTGAACACTGAAGCTTTCTTT. It encodes CAWSVLRPVNTEAFF.

The V call is TRBV3-1 (or the pseudogene TRBV3-2), the J call TRBJ1-2, with no clear D. CDR3 length equals 13 residues. Trimming pared 4 bases from V and 4 bases from J, leaving 10 bases between. CDR1 and CDR2 (germline): LGHDT, YNNKEL (reference sequence). In nucleotides, the CDR3 is TGTGCCAGCAGCCCAGGAAAGGCCTATGGCTACACCTTC. As protein: CASSPGKAYGYTF.

CDR3: CASSSQGPPDTQYF. The CDR3 bases are TGTGCCAGCAGCTCACAGGGCCCTCCAGATACGCAGTATTTT. The chain carries TRBV5-4 and TRBJ2-3; maybe TRBD1 (6 bases). CDR3 length: 14 residues. V shed 3 bases and J shed 4 bases, with 12 bases lying between them. Germline V gene lookup returns CDR1 SGHNT and CDR2 YYREEE (reference sequence).

V and J are TRBV11-2 and TRBJ1-6; weak D call: TRBD1 (5 bases). Trimming took off 1 base at V and 10 bases at J, with 14 bases between the two ends. The germline V gene encodes CDR1 SGHAT and CDR2 FQNNGV. There are 15 residues in the CDR3. In DNA, the CDR3 is TGTGCCAGCAGCTTAGTTACGGGGGTTCACTCACCCCTCCACTTT. Translating gives CASSLVTGVHSPLHF.

This rearrangement joins TRBV7-9 to TRBJ1-1, with D uncertain. Trimming cost V 2 bases and J 5 bases, with 3 bases left between them. Germline CDR1 is SEHNR and CDR2 is FQNEAQ (reference sequence). This CDR3 contains 11 residues. The CDR3, as DNA: TGTGCCAGCAGCTTATTAACTGAAGCTTTCTTT. Its translation is CASSLLTEAFF.

This clone was counted a few times. The chain combines TRBV6-1 with TRBJ2-1; D might be TRBD1 (5 bases). This CDR3 has 15 residues. The V and J ends lost 1 base and 4 bases respectively, with 11 bases between them. Germline V lookup: CDR1 MNHNS, CDR2 SASEGT. The CDR3 bases are TGTGCCAGCAGTGAAGACACAGGCTGGTACAATGAGCAGTTCTTC. Residues: CASSEDTGWYNEQFF.

V usage is TRBV11-2 and J usage is TRBJ2-1, with 7 positions matching TRBD2. This CDR3 has 12 residues. V shed 4 bases and J 11 bases; nucleotides not matched to a gene: 5. Germline CDR1 SGHAT, CDR2 FQNNGV. DNA for the CDR3: TGTGCCAGCAGCTCGGAGGGACTACAGCAGTTCTTC. It encodes CASSSEGLQQFF.

This clone came up once. The V gene is TRBV5-4, the J gene TRBJ2-1; D call uncertain. V dropped 2 bases and J dropped 2 bases, with 11 bases sitting between them. Germline V CDR1 and CDR2: SGHNT, YYREEE (reference sequence). This CDR3 spans 15 amino acids. The CDR3 nucleotides read TGTGCCAGCAGCTTTATTGATAGCCCCTACAATGAGCAGTTCTTC. Protein product: CASSFIDSPYNEQFF. The complete variable domain, with remaining parts taken from reference TRBV5-4 and TRBJ2-1, reads ETGVTQSPTHLIKTRGQQVTLRCSSQSGHNTVSWYQQALGQGPQFIFQYYREEENGRGNFPPRFSGLQFPNYSSELNVNALELDDSALYLCASSFIDSPYNEQFFGPGTRLTVL.

This clone was seen a single time. J is TRBJ2-2 and V is TRBV10-2, with a weak D call TRBD1 (5 bases). V lost 3 bases and J lost 0, with 14 bases in between. This CDR3 is 17 amino acids long. Per germline, CDR1 WSHSY and CDR2 SAAADI. The DNA for the CDR3 is TGCGCCAGCAGTGATTTGGGGCTACTCGCGAACACCGGGGAGCTGTTTTTT. Its translation is CASSDLGLLANTGELFF.

The chain couples TRBV18 to TRBJ1-5; TRBD1 matches at 8 bases. With 1 base clipped from V and 5 bases from J, the junction kept 7 bases outside the gene matches. The CDR3 loop spans 16 amino acids. CDR1 KGHSH and CDR2 LQKENI come from the germline V gene. CDR3 sequence reads: CASSPQGTGVYQPQHF. In DNA, the CDR3 is TGTGCCAGCTCACCACAAGGGACAGGCGTTTATCAGCCCCAGCATTTT.

This clone was observed a handful of times. The rearrangement uses TRBV5-1 and TRBJ1-1, with a weak D call TRBD1 (5 bases). Germline V gene sequence: CDR1 SGHRS, CDR2 YFSETQ. CDR3 length equals 15 residues. The V end lost 0 bases, the J end lost 0 bases, and 9 bases lay between the germline ends. The DNA for the CDR3 is TGCGCCAGCAGCTTGGGGGGCAACATGAACACTGAAGCTTTCTTT. Residues: CASSLGGNMNTEAFF.

The chain is built from TRBV27 and TRBJ2-7, with 7 bases fitting TRBD1. The CDR3 is 15 amino acids. CDR1 MNHEY and CDR2 SMNVEV come from the germline V gene (reference sequence). J lost 2 bases, V lost 1 base, and 5 bases had no gene match. The CDR3 coding sequence is TGTGCCAGCAGTTTATTCGGGACAGCCCCCTACGAGCAGTACTTC. Amino acid sequence: CASSLFGTAPYEQYF.

The rearrangement links TRBV20-1 to TRBJ1-4; weak D call: TRBD1 (5 bases). The CDR3 has 11 residues. CDR1 is DFQATT and CDR2 is SNEGSKA in the germline V gene (reference sequence). V lost 0 bases and J lost 13, with 9 bases in between. The CDR3 sequence is CSAREGEGLFF. CDR3 sequence (DNA): TGCAGTGCTAGAGAGGGGGAGGGACTGTTTTTT.

The CDR3 sequence is CASSVAQGGSQPQHF. The CDR3 DNA is TGTGCCAGCTCAGTCGCACAGGGAGGGAGTCAGCCCCAGCATTTT. The V and J genes are TRBV18 and TRBJ1-5, with D maybe TRBD1 (6 bases). The V gene's germline CDR1 is KGHSH and CDR2 LQKENI. This CDR3 contains 15 residues. V shed 5 bases and J shed 6 bases, with 17 bases lying between them.

V and J are TRBV7-9 and TRBJ1-6, with 8 bases matching TRBD1. CDR1 is SEHNR and CDR2 is FQNEAQ in the germline V gene (reference sequence). V lost 2 bases, J lost 16 bases, and 4 bases stayed unmatched. The CDR3 sequence is 12 residues long. CDR3 loop: CASSLQGARLHF. CDR3 DNA: TGTGCCAGCAGCTTACAGGGGGCCCGACTCCACTTT.

This clone showed up just a few times. The rearrangement links TRBV3-1 (or the pseudogene TRBV3-2) to TRBJ2-3; the D gene is possibly TRBD2 (6 bases). The CDR3 is 13 residues long. Trimming removed 5 bases from V and 5 bases from J, with 11 bases in between. CDR1 is LGHDT and CDR2 is YNNKEL in the germline V gene (reference sequence). CDR3 coding DNA: TGTGCCAGCAGCGGGGGGTTTGGAGATACGCAGTATTTT. Protein product: CASSGGFGDTQYF.

The chain recombines TRBV30 with TRBJ1-2; possibly TRBD1 for D (6 bases). Trimming cost V 5 bases and J 4 bases, with 20 bases left between them. The CDR3 runs 15 residues. Per the germline V gene, CDR1 is GTSNPN and CDR2 is SVGIG (reference sequence). The CDR3 nucleotides are TGTGCCTGGCGTTCAGGGACACCACCCAGCTATGGCTACACCTTC. Amino acids: CAWRSGTPPSYGYTF.

The rearrangement uses TRBV7-8 and TRBJ1-5; tentative D call: TRBD1 (5 bases). V was shortened by 3 bases and J by 7 bases, with 13 bases between the two germline ends. Germline values: CDR1 SGHVS, CDR2 FQNEAQ. CDR3 length: 14 residues. CDR3 sequence reads: CASSLLRGGQPQHF. In nucleotides, the CDR3 is TGTGCCAGCAGCTTGTTGCGCGGGGGACAGCCCCAGCATTTT.

This clone was seen more than once but under ten times. V usage is TRBV15 and J usage is TRBJ1-5; 8 nucleotides line up with TRBD1. With V trimmed by 0 bases and J by 10 bases, 5 bases remained unmatched. CDR1 and CDR2 from the germline V gene are LNHNV and YYDKDF (reference sequence). This CDR3 is built from 14 residues. The DNA for the CDR3 is TGTGCCACCAGCAGAGATCAGGGGGCCGAACCCCAGCATTTT. Translated: CATSRDQGAEPQHF. The full variable domain, rest sourced from reference TRBV15 and TRBJ1-5, is DAMVIQNPRYQVTQFGKPVTLSCSQTLNHNVMYWYQQKSSQAPKLLFHYYDKDFNNEADTPDNFQSRRPNTSFCFLDIRSPGLGDTAMYLCATSRDQGAEPQHFGDGTRLSIL.

The V and J genes are TRBV5-5 and TRBJ2-1, with TRBD1 as a possible D gene (5 bases). Germline assignment: CDR1 SGHKS and CDR2 YYEKEE (reference sequence). V lost 4 bases and J 5 bases, leaving 13 bases between the germline ends. The CDR3 extends over 14 amino acids. CDR3 protein: CASSGFGADNEQFF. CDR3 DNA sequence: TGTGCCAGCAGCGGGTTTGGGGCCGACAATGAGCAGTTCTTC. The whole variable domain, filled in from reference TRBV5-5 and TRBJ2-1, reads DAGVTQSPTHLIKTRGQQVTLRCSPISGHKSVSWYQQVLGQGPQFIFQYYEKEERGRGNFPDRFSARQFPNYSSELNVNALLLGDSALYLCASSGFGADNEQFFGPGTRLTVL.

The rearrangement uses TRBV19 and TRBJ2-2; TRBD2 might be the D (5 bases). The CDR3 is 16 residues long. Looked up from germline, CDR1 is LNHDA and CDR2 is SQIVND (reference sequence). V lost 2 bases, J lost 3 bases, and 13 bases lay in between. This chain's CDR3 is CASSITSGTDTGELFF. Written as DNA, the CDR3 is TGTGCCAGTAGTATAACGAGCGGCACCGACACCGGGGAGCTGTTTTTT.